This paragraph reports one TCR beta chain. Some clones are missing from TCRdb's copy, which holds only in-frame ones; the method was immunoSEQ multiplex PCR. The profile shows 300,000 to 450,000 clones, 88% of them singletons. Germline lookup yields CDR1 MNHEY and CDR2 SVGAGI. The CDR3 is 12 residues long. V was trimmed by 7 bases and J by 7 bases, leaving 13 bases between them. The sample is drawn from a study of blood T cell repertoires in COVID-19. The origin of this receptor is a woman in her late teens or twenties who had recovered from COVID-19. Sample: PBMCs or T cells enriched from blood (not recorded which). The rearrangement joins TRBV6-5 to TRBJ1-1, with D possibly being TRBD1 (6 bases). The CDR3 region has the DNA TGTGCCAGCAAAGACGGACAGCGTGAAGCTTTCTTT. It codes for CASKDGQREAFF.